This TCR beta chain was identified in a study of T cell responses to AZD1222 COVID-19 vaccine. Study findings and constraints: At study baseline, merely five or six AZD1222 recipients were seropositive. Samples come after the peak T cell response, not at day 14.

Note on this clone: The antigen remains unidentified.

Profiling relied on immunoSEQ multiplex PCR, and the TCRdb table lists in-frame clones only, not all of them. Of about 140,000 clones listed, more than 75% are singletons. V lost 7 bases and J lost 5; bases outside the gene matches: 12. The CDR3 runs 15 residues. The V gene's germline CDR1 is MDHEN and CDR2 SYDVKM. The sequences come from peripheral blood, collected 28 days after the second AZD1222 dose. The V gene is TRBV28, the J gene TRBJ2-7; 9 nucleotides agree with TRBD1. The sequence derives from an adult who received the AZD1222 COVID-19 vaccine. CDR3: CASTLIRTGANEQYF. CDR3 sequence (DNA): TGTGCCAGCACCTTAATCCGGACAGGGGCGAACGAGCAGTACTTC.